The clone carrying this TCR beta chain has just a few counts. Its target is unknown. Generated by immunoSEQ multiplex PCR, the TCRdb table keeps only in-frame clones and is missing some. The data show approximately 100,000 clones, with roughly 89% seen just once and roughly a sixth held by the top ten. The data were taken from a study of T cell responses to AZD1222 COVID-19 vaccine. Broader study findings: Reportedly, nearly half of unique spike TCRs recognized epitopes outside B.1.351/B.1.1.7 mutations.

There are 17 residues in the CDR3. V lost 0 bases and J lost 6, with 19 bases in between. From germline, CDR1 is SGHNT and CDR2 YYREEE (reference sequence). The sequence was collected from an adult in good health. The genes are TRBV5-4 and TRBJ1-5; possible D gene TRBD1, 6 bases. Source: peripheral blood, taken on day 0 of AZD1222 vaccination. The CDR3 loop reads CASSLESRGGKSQPQHF. Here the CDR3 DNA reads TGTGCCAGCAGCTTGGAATCCAGGGGCGGGAAGAGTCAGCCCCAGCATTTT.